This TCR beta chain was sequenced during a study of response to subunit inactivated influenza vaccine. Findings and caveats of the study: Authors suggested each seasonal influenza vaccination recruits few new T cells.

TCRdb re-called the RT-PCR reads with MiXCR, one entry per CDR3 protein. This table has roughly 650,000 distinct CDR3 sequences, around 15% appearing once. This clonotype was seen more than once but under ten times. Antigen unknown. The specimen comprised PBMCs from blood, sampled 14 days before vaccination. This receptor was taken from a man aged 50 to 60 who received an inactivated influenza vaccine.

Here the CDR3 DNA reads TGCGCCAGCAGCTTGGAGCTAGCGGGAGGGGTTGATACGCAGTATTTT. Translated, it gives CASSLELAGGVDTQYF. V is TRBV5-1 and J is TRBJ2-3; 12 positions agree with TRBD2. This CDR3 has 16 amino acids. The junction had 5 bases not matched to a gene; V was cut back by 0 bases and J by 6 bases. The germline CDR1 and CDR2 sequences are SGHRS and YFSETQ.